What follows describes a single T cell receptor beta chain. Germline lookup yields CDR1 SNHLY and CDR2 FYNNEI. The CDR3 runs 14 residues. The germline V and J ends were trimmed by 6 bases and 2 bases, with 11 bases remaining between them. The assay was immunoSEQ multiplex PCR, and TCRdb's table has in-frame clones only and misses some. This sample has tens of thousands of clones, with roughly four fifths found just once. This entry comes from a study of blood T cell repertoires in COVID-19. Study-level background: COVID-19 samples, acute and convalescent, were from the United States, Italy and Spain.

This sequence originates from a human donor in a cohort sampled during active COVID-19. The genes are TRBV2 and TRBJ1-3; a weak D match, TRBD1 (6 bases). What was sequenced was peripheral blood. CDR3 region: CASRATGPGNTIYF. CDR3 DNA sequence: TGTGCCAGCAGAGCAACAGGGCCTGGAAACACCATATATTTT.